The clone carrying this TCR beta chain has just a few counts. The sample is drawn from a study of blood T cell repertoires in COVID-19. Study as a whole: Sources were T cells, B-cell-depleted T cells, or PBMCs; the material itself was cDNA or gDNA.

This CDR3 has 12 amino acids. Germline V gives CDR1 MDHEN, CDR2 SYDVKM. The ends lost 8 bases at V and 1 base at J; junction bases unmatched: 1. Per the study methods: From reference gene primer amplification, estimates of nucleated cell counts were derived. Only in-frame clones appear in the TCRdb table, and some are missing; sequencing was by immunoSEQ multiplex PCR. V and J calls and clone size follow that table, whereas D and trimming were derived from the DNA. The sample records some 40,000 clones, about 81% being singletons. Sequenced sample: peripheral blood. The source of this sequence is a human donor in a cohort sampled during active or convalescent COVID-19. The donor label of this sample is uncertain. The chain recombines TRBV28 with TRBJ1-2; TRBD1 matches 7 bases. The CDR3 DNA reads as TGTGCCAGCCGGGACAGTAACTATGGCTACACCTTC. Protein product: CASRDSNYGYTF.